The present T cell receptor (beta chain) was sequenced within a study of kidney transplant recipient with SARS-CoV-2 infection (dated by TCRdb to 2020 to 2023). There are 14 amino acids in the CDR3, from cysteine to phenylalanine inclusive. Only CDR3 DNA is held: 42 bases, read in frame from base 1. At the junction V is shortened by 7 bases and J by 5 bases, with 18 bases in between. According to the germline V gene, CDR1 reads SGHRS and CDR2 reads YFSETQ. Reading the label with the study, this specimen's time point is: pre-pandemic baseline sample and day 111 after first positive SARS-CoV-2 test. In regard to this clonotype: Its antigen is currently not known. Base qualities are not recorded, but no much larger clone differs from it by a single base.

Instrument on record: Illumina MiSeq. Profiling of the peripheral T cell repertoire targeted human TCRbeta genes. As for how the authors treated the data: Differential clonotype abundance was tested with beta-binomial modelling to account for variability over time. Clonotypes that had expanded were screened against the ImmuneCODE reference database of SARS-CoV-2-associated TCRs and mapped onto regions of the viral genome. Further repertoire analyses covered TRBV gene usage, CDR3 length, CDR3 amino acid overlap between time points, clonotype abundance distributions and Jaccard similarity. In TCRdb, the public reads were trimmed at Q25 with fastp and aligned with MiXCR, with productive beta chains retained. All rows with the same CDR3 protein become a single entry with the most common DNA and genes. TCRdb assigned the V and J calls; the authors' analysis was not used. The sample data list 200,000 to 300,000 distinct CDR3 sequences, and around 28% of these were observed just once. The top ten clones comprise less than 8.5% of the sample.

Rearrangement joined TRBV5-1 to TRBJ2-5; tentative D gene TRBD1, with 5 bases matching. The starting material was a blood sample, obtained at baseline and around day 110 from a kidney transplant recipient. The receptor's source is a male patient between 25 and 39 years old who had COVID-19 and was a kidney transplant recipient. Some T cells may originate with the graft donor following a transplant. The CDR3 region has the sequence CASRDSGGWETQYF. Here is the DNA: TGCGCCAGCCGCGACAGTGGCGGCTGGGAGACCCAGTACTTC.